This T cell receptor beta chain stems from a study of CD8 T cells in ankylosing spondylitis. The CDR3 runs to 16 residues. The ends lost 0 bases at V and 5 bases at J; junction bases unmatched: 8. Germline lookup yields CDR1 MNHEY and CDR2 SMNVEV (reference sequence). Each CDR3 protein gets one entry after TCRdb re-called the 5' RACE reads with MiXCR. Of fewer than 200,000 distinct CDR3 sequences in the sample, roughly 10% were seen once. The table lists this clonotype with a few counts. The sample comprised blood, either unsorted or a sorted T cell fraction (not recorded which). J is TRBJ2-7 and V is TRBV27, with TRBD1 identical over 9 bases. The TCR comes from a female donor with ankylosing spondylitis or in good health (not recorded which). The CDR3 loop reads CASSLSATGGEDEQYF. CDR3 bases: TGTGCCAGCAGTTTATCCGCGACAGGGGGTGAAGACGAGCAGTACTTC.